This is a list of T cell receptor beta chains from one sample in a study of shared clonotypes between healthy human individuals. Libraries were prepared by immunoSEQ multiplex PCR; TCRdb keeps only in-frame clonotypes and omits some of them. The sample gives around 600,000 clones, around 95% of which show up once; 0.095% to 0.14% is in the top ten. Sequenced material: naive CD8+ T cells sorted from blood. These receptor sequences come from a woman aged 25 to 39 in good health. The CDR3 runs from the conserved cysteine through the conserved F or W. D genes are given only for firm matches. Only part of the rows carry a size: once, few, many, or a class if the clone is expanded.

V	size	D	J	DNA	CDR3
TRBV29-1	once	TRBD1	TRBJ1-2	TGCAGCGTTGAAGAAGTGGTTAACGGGACAGCCTCTAACTATGGCTACACCTTC	CSVEEVVNGTASNYGYTF
TRBV27	.	.	TRBJ1-1	TGTGCCAGCAGGACAGGAGGCACTGAAGCTTTCTTT	CASRTGGTEAFF
TRBV19	.	.	TRBJ1-5	TGTGCCACCGCAGGGGAGGTTCAGCCCCAGCATTTT	CATAGEVQPQHF
TRBV2	.	.	TRBJ2-7	TGTGCCAGCGCTGAGGGCAGGGGCTACGAGCAGTACTTC	CASAEGRGYEQYF
TRBV4-1	.	.	TRBJ2-7	TGCGCCAGCAGCCACCGGGACAAGACCTACGAGCAGTACTTC	CASSHRDKTYEQYF
TRBV28	.	.	TRBJ2-7	TGTGCCAGCAGTTTAGGGACGGGAGACCCCTACGAGCAGTACTTC	CASSLGTGDPYEQYF
TRBV5-5	.	.	TRBJ2-2	TGTGCCAGCAGCCCCGCACCGGGCGACCCCCAGAAAGACACCGGGGAGCTGTTTTTT	CASSPAPGDPQKDTGELFF
TRBV19	.	.	TRBJ2-7	TGTGCCAGTAGTATAGATCACTCCTACGAGCAGTACTTC	CASSIDHSYEQYF
TRBV6-4	.	.	TRBJ2-5	TGTGCCAGCAGTGACTGGAGGGTGTCCCGAGAGACCCAGTACTTC	CASSDWRVSRETQYF
TRBV27	once	TRBD1	TRBJ1-2	TGTGCCAGCAGTTCTCACCTCGGGGGGACAGGGGTGAACTATGGCTACACCTTC	CASSSHLGGTGVNYGYTF
TRBV19	.	TRBD1	TRBJ2-7	TGTGCCAGTAGTTACAGGGGGCCCTCCTACGAGCAGTACTTC	CASSYRGPSYEQYF
TRBV21-1	once	.	TRBJ1-4	TGTGCCAGCAGCGCTACCAGGGGGCTTTCGACTAATGAAAAACTGTTTTTT	CASSATRGLSTNEKLFF
TRBV2	.	TRBD1	TRBJ2-7	TGTGCCAGCAGTGAAGTTCGGACAGGGGATTACGAGCAGTACTTC	CASSEVRTGDYEQYF
TRBV11-2	.	.	TRBJ2-7	TGTGCCAGCAGCTTAGCCGGGGAATCCTACGAGCAGTACTTC	CASSLAGESYEQYF
TRBV28	.	.	TRBJ1-4	TGTGCCAGCAGACCCTTGTCCTCTTCGAATGAAAAACTGTTTTTT	CASRPLSSSNEKLFF
TRBV28	.	TRBD2	TRBJ2-3	TGTGCCAGCAGTTTTCCCATGACTAGCGGGGGCACAGATACGCAGTATTTT	CASSFPMTSGGTDTQYF
TRBV27	once	.	TRBJ2-7	TGTGCCAGCAGTTCCGCTGCGGAGACAGAGCAGTACTTC	CASSSAAETEQYF
TRBV7-8	.	.	TRBJ2-7	TGTGCCAGCAGCTTACCGGGACGCCGCTCCTACGAGCAGTACTTC	CASSLPGRRSYEQYF
TRBV9	.	TRBD2	TRBJ2-2	TGTGCCAGCAGCGTCAGGCTTGTGACTAGCGAGAACACCGGGGAGCTGTTTTTT	CASSVRLVTSENTGELFF
TRBV27	.	.	TRBJ1-2	TGTGCCAGCAGTCTCGCCGGGACACCGGGCTATGGCTACACCTTC	CASSLAGTPGYGYTF
TRBV7-9	.	.	TRBJ1-4	TGTGCCAGCAGCGAAACCCAGGGGAATAATGAAAAACTGTTTTTT	CASSETQGNNEKLFF
TRBV5-4	.	TRBD1	TRBJ1-1	TGTGCCAGCACCAGGACAGGCGGACACACTAGAGAAGCTTTCTTT	CASTRTGGHTREAFF
TRBV19	.	.	TRBJ2-2	TGTGCCAGTAGTATCGAGCGGGAGCTGTTTTTT	CASSIERELFF
TRBV7-9	.	TRBD2	TRBJ2-1	TGTGCCAGCAGCTTCCACTATTCCCCCCAGCGGGAGGGGGACAATGAGCAGTTCTTC	CASSFHYSPQREGDNEQFF
TRBV20-1	.	.	TRBJ2-7	TGCAGTGCTAGAGGACCCTACGAGCAGTACTTC	CSARGPYEQYF
TRBV15	.	.	TRBJ1-1	TGTGCCACCAGCAGACCCCCCGATATAAACACTGAAGCTTTCTTT	CATSRPPDINTEAFF
TRBV7-3	.	.	TRBJ1-2	TGTGCCAGCAGCTTAGTAAGGGATACTAGGGTGAACGGGCTTTCTAACTATGGCTACACCTTC	CASSLVRDTRVNGLSNYGYTF